This T cell receptor beta chain was sequenced for a study of cytomegalovirus exposure and HLA in healthy donors (dated by TCRdb to the late 2010s). Some background on the complete study: According to a later analysis, the 120 validation repertoires were produced on the same platform as the roughly 720 repertoires of the first cohort. The study combined high-throughput TCR immunosequencing, statistical association of individual TCRs with disease status, and machine learning to predict cytomegalovirus infection status. Besides the first cohort of hundreds of subjects, a separate validation cohort made up of roughly 120 different subjects was used. The study aimed to test whether signatures of past pathogen exposure could be identified by cataloging public T cell receptors.

The donors were included in the validation cohort of some 110 subjects, a group kept apart from the roughly 670-subject first cohort. Counted from cysteine to phenylalanine, this CDR3 has 13 amino acids. CDR3 DNA only is kept here, 39 bases in frame from base 1. CDR1 KGHSH and CDR2 LQKENI were looked up in the germline V gene. Trimmed from V: 4 bases; trimmed from J: 6 bases; junction bases lacking a gene match: 4. Receptors were amplified or captured by the immunoSEQ multiplex PCR assay. The study's own analysis went as follows. A statistical classification framework was built for diagnosing cytomegalovirus status from the catalog of TCR beta chain sequences. TCRdb's version of the immuneACCESS table is confined to in-frame rearrangements and falls short of the full clone set. An unresolved V gene accounts for under half of the shortfall where checked; the remainder is of unknown origin. The DNA was the basis for D and trimming; V, J and clone size are from that table. Across this sample there are under 60,000 clones, with 88% seen only once. Roughly 6.7% of the sample is taken by the ten largest.

General conclusions and limits of the study: A few of the identified cytomegalovirus-associated TCR beta chains were confirmed in vitro to be specific for cytomegalovirus antigens. The authors suggested that the approach could potentially be extended to other disease states and immunological phenotypes. A later analysis lacked HLA typing for the validation cohort, so it scored co-occurrence in that cohort across all 120 repertoires. A later analysis found that TCRs clustered in the first cohort also tended to co-occur in the approximately 120 validation repertoires, with 94% of cluster scores above 0. In both the original and validation cohorts, the classifier was reported to diagnose cytomegalovirus status with high specificity and sensitivity. Most TCR sequences were observed very rarely across donors, whereas some public TCRs were present in many individuals. In the study, around 160 TCR beta chains were listed as associated with cytomegalovirus.

As for this clone: There is no known antigen for this receptor. The record has no base qualities; no much larger clone is one base away.

Sequences were obtained from PBMCs. This sequence originates from a woman between 25 and 40 years old in good health and CMV-seronegative. Recombination connected TRBV18 to TRBJ1-2, and TRBD1 matches 8 of the central bases. Read as DNA, the sequence is TGTGCCAGCTCACGGACGACAGGGGATGGCTACACCTTC. Its translation is CASSRTTGDGYTF.